This T cell receptor (beta chain) comes out of a study of OX40 agonist ivuxolimab in advanced cancers. Study-level points and caveats: Expanded clones tended on average to be more numerous among CD8+ T cells than CD4+.

About this clone itself: Its antigen is currently unknown.

Here immunoSEQ multiplex PCR was the method, and the copy in TCRdb shows in-frame clones only, minus some. The data show over 55,000 clones, with 81% seen just once and 5% held by the top ten. The CDR3 is made up of 16 amino acids. Germline values: CDR1 SEHNR, CDR2 FQNEAQ (reference sequence). Trimming cost V 5 bases and J 6 bases, with 20 bases left between them. Sample: CD4+ or CD8+ T cells sorted from blood, taken in a trial of the OX40 agonist ivuxolimab. The sequence was collected from an adult with an advanced solid tumor such as melanoma, head and neck, liver or kidney cancer. V is TRBV7-9 and J is TRBJ2-1, with D possibly matching TRBD2 (6 bases). CDR3 sequence reads: CASSQTAGPPLNEQFF. As DNA, the CDR3 is TGTGCCAGCAGCCAAACAGCGGGCCCCCCCCTCAATGAGCAGTTCTTC.